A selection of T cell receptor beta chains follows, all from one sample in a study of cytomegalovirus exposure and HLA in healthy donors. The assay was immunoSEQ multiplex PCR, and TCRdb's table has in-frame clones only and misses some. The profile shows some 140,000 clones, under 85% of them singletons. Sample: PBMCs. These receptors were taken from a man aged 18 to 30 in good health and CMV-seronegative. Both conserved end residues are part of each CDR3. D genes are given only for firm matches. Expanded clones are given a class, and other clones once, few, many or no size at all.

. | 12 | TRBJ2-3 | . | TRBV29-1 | TGCAGCGTTGACGAGGGTTCAGATACGCAGTATTTT | CSVDEGSDTQYF
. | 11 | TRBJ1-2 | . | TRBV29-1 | TGCAGCGTTGTTAGGGAGTTCGGCTACACCTTC | CSVVREFGYTF
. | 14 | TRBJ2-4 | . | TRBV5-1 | TGCGCCAGCAAAGAGAGCGATTTCTCGGCCAGTCAGTACTTC | CASKESDFSASQYF
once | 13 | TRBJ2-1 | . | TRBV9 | TGTGCCAGCAGCGCAGGACAATACAATGAGCAGTTCTTC | CASSAGQYNEQFF
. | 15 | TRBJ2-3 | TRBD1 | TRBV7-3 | TGTGCCAGCAGCCCCGACAGGGCTCGCACAGATACGCAGTATTTT | CASSPDRARTDTQYF
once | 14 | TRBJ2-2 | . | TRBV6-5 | TGTGCCAGCAGTTACGAGGGTCGGACCGGGGAGCTGTTTTTT | CASSYEGRTGELFF
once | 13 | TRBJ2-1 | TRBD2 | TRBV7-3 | TGTGCCAGCAGGGGCGGGGGGCTTAATGAGCAGTTCTTC | CASRGGGLNEQFF
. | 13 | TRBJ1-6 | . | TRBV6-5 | TGTGCCAGCAGTCCAGGGGAAGTCTCACCCCTCCACTTT | CASSPGEVSPLHF
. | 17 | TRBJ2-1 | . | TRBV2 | TGTGCCAGCAGTGAGCGGCCGTTATTAAGCTCCTACAATGAGCAGTTCTTC | CASSERPLLSSYNEQFF
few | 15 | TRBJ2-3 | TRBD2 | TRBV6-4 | TGTGCCAGCAGTGACTCTAGCGGGGGGGCAGATACGCAGTATTTT | CASSDSSGGADTQYF
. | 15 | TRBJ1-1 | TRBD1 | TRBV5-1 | TGCGCCAGCAGCTTGGGGGGACAGCTGAACACTGAAGCTTTCTTT | CASSLGGQLNTEAFF
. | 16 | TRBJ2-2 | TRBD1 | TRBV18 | TGTGCCAGCTCACCTGCAGGGGGCGAGGACACCGGGGAGCTGTTTTTT | CASSPAGGEDTGELFF
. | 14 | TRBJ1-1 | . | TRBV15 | TGTGCCACCAGCAGAGACGGGGGAAGTCCTGAAGCTTTCTTT | CATSRDGGSPEAFF
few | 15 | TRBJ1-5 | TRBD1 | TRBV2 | TGTGCCAGCAGTTTGGACAGGGTCCCTCCCCAGCCCCAGCATTTT | CASSLDRVPPQPQHF
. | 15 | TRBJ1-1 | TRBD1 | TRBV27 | TGTGCCAGCAGTCCCGGGACAGGTCCCTGGGGTGGGTCTTTCTTT | CASSPGTGPWGGSFF
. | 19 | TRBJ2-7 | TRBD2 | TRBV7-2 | TGTGCCAGCAGCTCACCCCGGGTTGGGGGGACTAGCTTCCCCTACGAGCAGTACTTC | CASSSPRVGGTSFPYEQYF
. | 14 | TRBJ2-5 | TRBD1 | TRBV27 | TGTGCCAGCAGTCGGACAGGGAGTGGAGAGACCCAGTACTTC | CASSRTGSGETQYF
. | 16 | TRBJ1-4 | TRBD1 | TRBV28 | TGTGCCAGCAGCTGGGACAGAGACTTAACTAATGAAAAACTGTTTTTT | CASSWDRDLTNEKLFF
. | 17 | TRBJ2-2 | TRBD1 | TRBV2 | TGTGCCAGCAGTGAAACTTGGGGACAGCTAAACACCGGGGAGCTGTTTTTT | CASSETWGQLNTGELFF
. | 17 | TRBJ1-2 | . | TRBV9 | TGTGCCAGCAGCGAACCACGGGGGAGGAGGGGTGACTATGGCTACACCTTC | CASSEPRGRRGDYGYTF
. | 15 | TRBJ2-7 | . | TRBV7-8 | TGTGCCAGCAGCTTAGGGGGACTGCAAACCTACGAGCAGTACTTC | CASSLGGLQTYEQYF
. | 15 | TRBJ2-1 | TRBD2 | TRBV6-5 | TGTGCCAGCAGCGTAAGACTAGCGGGGATCAGGGAGCAGTTCTTC | CASSVRLAGIREQFF
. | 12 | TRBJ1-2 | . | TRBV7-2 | TGTGCCAGCAGCTTTGACACCTATGGCTACACCTTC | CASSFDTYGYTF
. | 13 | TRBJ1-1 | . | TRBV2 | TGTGCCAGCAGTGGACAGATGAACACTGAAGCTTTCTTT | CASSGQMNTEAFF
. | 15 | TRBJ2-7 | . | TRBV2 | TGTGCCAGCAGGAACCGGGATCAAGGCTCCTACGAGCAGTACTTC | CASRNRDQGSYEQYF
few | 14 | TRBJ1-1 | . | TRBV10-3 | TGTGCCGTCAAGGACTCGTATACTAACACTGAAGCTTTCTTT | CAVKDSYTNTEAFF
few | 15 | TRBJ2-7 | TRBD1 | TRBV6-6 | TGTGCCAGCAGTTACTCGGGACAGGGTTCCTACGAGCAGTACTTC | CASSYSGQGSYEQYF
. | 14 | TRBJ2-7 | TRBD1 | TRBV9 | TGTGCCAGCAGCGCAGGACAGGGTTGGAACGAGCAGTACTTC | CASSAGQGWNEQYF
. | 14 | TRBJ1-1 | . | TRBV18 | TGTGCCAGCTCACCCCGGGACACGAACACTGAAGCTTTCTTT | CASSPRDTNTEAFF
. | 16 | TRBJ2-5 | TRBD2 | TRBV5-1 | TGCGCCAGCAGCTTGGGGGGACTAGGGGCCCAAGAGACCCAGTACTTC | CASSLGGLGAQETQYF
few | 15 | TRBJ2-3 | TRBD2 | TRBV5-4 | TGTGCCAGCAGCTTTGCGGGGGGCCCTTTAAATCCGCAGTATTTT | CASSFAGGPLNPQYF